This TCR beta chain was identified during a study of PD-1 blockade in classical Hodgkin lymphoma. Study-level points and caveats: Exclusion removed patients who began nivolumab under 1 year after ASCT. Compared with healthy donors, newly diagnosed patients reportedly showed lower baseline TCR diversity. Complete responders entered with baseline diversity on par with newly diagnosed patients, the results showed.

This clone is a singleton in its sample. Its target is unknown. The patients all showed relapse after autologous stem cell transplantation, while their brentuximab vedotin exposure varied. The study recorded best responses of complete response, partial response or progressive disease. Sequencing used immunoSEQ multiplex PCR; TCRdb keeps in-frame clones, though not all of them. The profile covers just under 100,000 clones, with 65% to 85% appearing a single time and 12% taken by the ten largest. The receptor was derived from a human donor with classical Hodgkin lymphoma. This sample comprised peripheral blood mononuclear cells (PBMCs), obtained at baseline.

The CDR3 is CSALATGNRREGLGNEQFF. CDR3 DNA: TGCAGCGCGCTCGCGACAGGGAATAGGCGGGAGGGCCTCGGCAATGAGCAGTTCTTC. This sequence joins TRBV29-1 and TRBJ2-1, with 9 bases that match TRBD2. Germline V CDR1 and CDR2: SQVTM, ANQGSEA. CDR3 length equals 19 residues. After removal of 7 bases from V and 6 bases from J, the junction contained 25 bases not matched to a gene.